This entry concerns a single T cell receptor (beta chain). TCRdb keeps only in-frame clones here, not all; method: immunoSEQ multiplex PCR. The sample lists 150,000 to 200,000 clones, about 82% occurring once. The data stem from a study of blood T cell repertoires in COVID-19. Study background: Material from acute and convalescent COVID-19 was sourced from the United States, Italy and Spain.

Participants' reported clinical history set cohort assignment. Germline V gene sequence: CDR1 SGHTA, CDR2 FQGTGA. The trim removed 4 bases at V and 6 bases at J, leaving 5 bases unmatched. This CDR3 is 16 amino acids long. Sequenced: PBMCs or T cells enriched from blood (not recorded which). The sequence was obtained from a woman under 40 who had recovered from COVID-19. This sequence joins TRBV7-3 and TRBJ2-1; 14 nucleotides line up with TRBD2. The CDR3 bases are TGTGCCAGCAGCTCCCTGACTAGCGGGAGGGGCAATGAGCAGTTCTTC. It yields the protein CASSSLTSGRGNEQFF.